These 23 T cell receptor beta chains originate from one sample sequenced in a study of blood T cell repertoires in COVID-19. Produced via immunoSEQ multiplex PCR; TCRdb's table is partial and in-frame only. The sample consists of 250,000 to 400,000 clones, around 89% of them appearing once. The material sequenced was peripheral blood. All receptors come from a woman aged 25 to 45 with COVID-19, enrolled during active disease.

The J gene is TRBJ2-7, the V gene TRBV7-4; tentatively, D is TRBD1 (6 bases). Per the germline V gene, CDR1 is SGHVT and CDR2 is SQSDAQ. Between the trimmed V and J ends, which lost 3 bases and 4 bases, there was a span of 13 bases. The CDR3 runs 14 residues. CDR3 bases: TGTGCCAGCAGCTTTGGACAGAATGATTACGAGCAGTACGTC. Residues: CASSFGQNDYEQYV.

The chain carries TRBV4-1 and TRBJ1-5; D may be TRBD1 (6 bases). Germline CDR1 MGHRA, CDR2 YSYEKL. Trimming shortened V by 1 base and J by 4 bases, and 14 bases separated the two germline ends. The CDR3 runs 16 residues. The CDR3 sequence is CASSQGGQRRNQPQHF. DNA of the CDR3: TGCGCCAGCAGCCAAGGAGGACAGAGACGGAATCAGCCCCAGCATTTT.

The J gene is TRBJ1-3, the V gene TRBV9; D remains unclear. Trimming removed 0 bases from V and 0 bases from J, with 16 bases in between. CDR3 size: 18 residues. The germline V gene has CDR1 SGDLS and CDR2 YYNGEE. The DNA for the CDR3 is TGTGCCAGCAGCGTAGGAAGGACGGGGTCCAGCTCTGGAAACACCATATATTTT. Its protein product is CASSVGRTGSSSGNTIYF.

The J gene is TRBJ2-7, the V gene TRBV10-2; 9 positions agree with TRBD1. Germline values: CDR1 WSHSY, CDR2 SAAADI. The CDR3 covers 14 residues. V shed 5 bases, J shed 0 bases, and the junction held 2 bases outside the gene matches. The CDR3: CASSQDRGSYEQYV. CDR3 DNA sequence: TGCGCCAGCAGTCAGGACAGGGGCTCCTACGAGCAGTACGTC.

Comment on this clone: Other nucleotide sequences from this sample produce the same CDR3. The chain carries TRBV5-5 and TRBJ2-7, with 7 nucleotides matching TRBD2. The CDR3 consists of 14 residues. Germline CDR1 SGHKS, CDR2 YYEKEE (reference sequence). The J segment lost 2 bases and the V segment lost 4 bases, leaving 6 bases of the junction unmatched. CDR3 coding DNA: TGTGCCAGCAGCCTGACTAGCCTGACCTACGAGCAGTACGTC. This encodes CASSLTSLTYEQYV.

The chain employs TRBV2 and TRBJ1-2; 7 bases fit TRBD1. The germline V gene encodes CDR1 SNHLY and CDR2 FYNNEI. The CDR3 loop spans 15 amino acids. V lost 4 bases to trimming and J lost 3 bases; unmatched junction nucleotides: 8. The CDR3 sequence is CASSAGQFFYYGYTF. The CDR3 region has the DNA TGTGCCAGCAGTGCGGGACAGTTCTTCTACTATGGCTACACCTTC.

This sequence joins TRBV7-6 and TRBJ2-3; D is unresolved. CDR1 and CDR2 (germline): SGHVS, FNYEAQ. This CDR3 region has 17 residues. With 0 bases removed from V and 3 bases from J, the gap between germline ends came to 16 bases. The CDR3 nucleotides read TGTGCCAGCAGCTTAGCGCCCCTTTACTCCGGGACAGATACGCAGTATTTT. Translating it yields CASSLAPLYSGTDTQYF.

J is TRBJ2-3 and V is TRBV5-1, with 11 positions matching TRBD2. The CDR3 loop spans 17 amino acids. Germline V gene lookup returns CDR1 SGHRS and CDR2 YFSETQ. The V gene end was trimmed by 4 bases and the J gene end by 0 bases; junction bases not matched to a gene: 7. CDR3 sequence (DNA): TGCGCCAGCAGCATCCTACTAGCGGGGGCTAGCACAGATACGCAGTATTTT. Its protein product is CASSILLAGASTDTQYF.

This chain connects TRBV9 to TRBJ2-2; 7 bases line up with TRBD1. V dropped 4 bases and J dropped 5; count of bases not matched to a gene: 5. Germline CDR1 reads SGDLS; CDR2 reads YYNGEE. This CDR3 is 14 amino acids long. The CDR3 sequence: CASSKGAETGELFF. The CDR3 nucleotides read TGTGCCAGCAGCAAGGGGGCTGAGACCGGGGAGCTGTTTTTT.

The V gene is TRBV9, the J gene TRBJ1-1, with D possibly being TRBD1 (5 bases). Per germline, CDR1 SGDLS and CDR2 YYNGEE. The CDR3 sequence is 14 residues long. Trimming took off 0 bases at V and 1 base at J, with 7 bases between the two ends. The CDR3 DNA follows: TGTGCCAGCAGCGTAGGACAGAGGAACACTGAAGCTTTCTTT. Protein: CASSVGQRNTEAFF.

The CDR3 loop reads CASSRTNTQPQHF. In nucleotides, the CDR3 is TGTGCCAGTAGTCGGACAAATACCCAGCCCCAGCATTTT. J is TRBJ1-5 and V is TRBV19; D may be TRBD1 (5 bases). The CDR3 consists of 13 residues. Germline assignment: CDR1 LNHDA and CDR2 SQIVND (reference sequence). The ends were cut back, 5 bases at V and 7 bases at J, with 12 bases in the middle.

V gene TRBV7-9 combines with J gene TRBJ2-3; 12 bases fit TRBD1. CDR1 is SEHNR and CDR2 is FQNEAQ in the germline V gene (reference sequence). The CDR3 sequence is 16 residues long. V gave up 4 bases and J gave up 2 bases; unmatched junction bases: 4. The CDR3 coding sequence is TGTGCCAGCAGCTCCGGGACAGGGGGCTACACAGATACGCAGTATTTT. Its protein product is CASSSGTGGYTDTQYF.

This clone was seen a few times. The J gene is TRBJ1-5, the V gene TRBV5-5; weak D call: TRBD1 (6 bases). The CDR3 length is 15 residues. Looked up from germline, CDR1 is SGHKS and CDR2 is YYEKEE (reference sequence). V lost 4 bases to trimming and J lost 0 bases, with 11 bases between them. The CDR3 nucleotides read TGTGCCAGCAGCCAAACAGGGATTAGCAATCAGCCCCAGCATTTT. As protein: CASSQTGISNQPQHF.

V usage is TRBV9 and J usage is TRBJ1-6; tentative D call: TRBD1 (6 bases). Trimming removed 4 bases at V and 5 bases at J, with 13 bases between. The CDR3 has 15 residues. The germline V gene has CDR1 SGDLS and CDR2 YYNGEE. Here the CDR3 reads CASSYGNRDNSPLHF. CDR3 DNA sequence: TGTGCCAGCAGCTACGGTAACAGGGATAATTCACCCCTCCACTTT.

The count of this clone is one. This rearrangement joins TRBV5-5 to TRBJ2-3, with 10 bases identical to TRBD2. The CDR3 consists of 16 residues. The V gene's germline CDR1 is SGHKS and CDR2 YYEKEE (reference sequence). V shed 4 bases, J shed 0 bases, and the junction held 5 bases outside the gene matches. CDR3: CASSPGLAASTDTQYF. CDR3 DNA: TGTGCCAGCAGCCCAGGACTAGCGGCTAGCACAGATACGCAGTATTTT.

The chain recombines TRBV6-1 with TRBJ2-1; possibly TRBD1 for D (5 bases). V was cut by 2 bases and J by 5 bases, with 16 bases left in between. Germline V gene sequence: CDR1 MNHNS, CDR2 SASEGT. CDR3 size: 16 residues. The CDR3 DNA is TGTGCCAGCAGTGAATCTAGGGGTCTGCCAAACAATGAGCAGTTCTTC. It encodes CASSESRGLPNNEQFF.

The chain combines TRBV11-3 with TRBJ1-2; 8 bases align to TRBD1. With 0 bases clipped from V and 1 base from J, the junction kept 7 bases outside the gene matches. In germline, CDR1 is SGHNT, CDR2 YENEEA. The CDR3 totals 17 residues. The CDR3 protein is CASSLDGSGQVNYGYTF. The CDR3 DNA reads TGTGCCAGCAGCTTAGATGGCTCGGGACAGGTTAACTATGGCTACACCTTC.

This clone was counted only a few times. The chain combines TRBV24-1 with TRBJ1-2; TRBD1 might be the D (5 bases). Trimming removed 1 base from V and 7 bases from J, with 9 bases in between. The CDR3 consists of 13 residues. CDR1 and CDR2 from the germline V gene are KGHDR and SFDVKD. The CDR3 loop is CATSDFGQGGYTF. In DNA form, the CDR3 reads TGTGCCACCAGTGATTTTGGGCAGGGTGGCTACACCTTC.

The chain has TRBV27 and TRBJ1-2, with TRBD1 matching 11 bases. This CDR3 region has 13 residues. CDR1 and CDR2 from the germline V gene are MNHEY and SMNVEV (reference sequence). The V gene end was trimmed by 6 bases and the J gene end by 7 bases; junction bases not matched to a gene: 4. The CDR3 region is CASSRDRGGGYTF. In DNA, the CDR3 is TGTGCCAGCAGCAGGGACAGGGGGGGTGGCTACACCTTC.

CDR3: CASSQKARGTGELFF. DNA of the CDR3: TGTGCCAGCTCACAAAAGGCCCGGGGGACCGGGGAGCTGTTTTTT. The rearrangement joins TRBV18 to TRBJ2-2; D is perhaps TRBD2 (6 bases). V lost 4 bases and J lost 5, with 14 bases in between. Germline V CDR1 and CDR2: KGHSH, LQKENI. This CDR3 has 15 amino acids.

This chain uses TRBV20-1 with TRBJ1-1; D unclear. CDR1 and CDR2 (germline): DFQATT, SNEGSKA (reference sequence). The CDR3 is 11 amino acids. Deletions cut 5 bases from V and 0 bases from J, with 4 bases between. CDR3 region: CSAPLNTEAFF. The CDR3 DNA follows: TGCAGTGCTCCCTTGAACACTGAAGCTTTCTTT.

This clone came up once. The chain has TRBV6-5 and TRBJ2-4; 7 bases map to TRBD1. This CDR3 comprises 13 residues. V shed 5 bases, J shed 6 bases, and the junction held 4 bases outside the gene matches. Germline V gene sequence: CDR1 MNHEY, CDR2 SVGAGI. The CDR3: CASSTGTANIQYF. CDR3 nucleotide sequence: TGTGCCAGCAGTACCGGGACAGCAAACATTCAGTACTTC.

The chain has TRBV7-9 and TRBJ1-6, with TRBD1 matching 7 bases. V shed 2 bases and J 6 bases; nucleotides not matched to a gene: 1. Germline V lookup: CDR1 SEHNR, CDR2 FQNEAQ (reference sequence). CDR3 size: 14 residues. DNA of the CDR3: TGTGCCAGCAGCTTACCAGGGGGTAATTCACCCCTCCACTTT. The encoded protein is CASSLPGGNSPLHF.